This T cell receptor beta chain emerged from a study of T cell responses to AZD1222 COVID-19 vaccine (dated by TCRdb to 2020 to 2022). Study-level background: TCR sequencing was performed for about 250 trial participants, of whom 200 to 220 were given two doses of AZD1222 and some 26 were given two doses of MenACWY control vaccine. Enrollment into the trials was organized by age into subgroups of 18-55, 56-69 and 70-plus years, and those subgroups contained approximately 160, 26 and 62 TCR-sequenced participants, respectively. The investigation overall reported the following: Conclusions about previously exposed vaccinees were limited because only six AZD1222 recipients were SARS-CoV-2 seropositive at baseline. In the small 56-69-year group, the increase in depth fell short of significance, most likely because of low power. The vaccine-associated CD4 TCRs covered the entire spike protein, and the dominant responses fell in regions 160-218 and 743-854. A significant rise in spike-specific TCR breadth and depth was observed after two AZD1222 doses relative to day 0 and relative to MenACWY recipients. Most participants were white British and females outnumbered males, and the authors suggested that clonal diversity may have been underestimated. No day 14 peak-response samples were available, so repertoires were characterized only after the peak T cell response. Nearly half of unique spike-specific TCRs reportedly recognized epitopes outside regions mutated in the B.1.351 and B.1.1.7 variants.

The sample's time point label, in plain terms: about 28 days (+/-7) after the second vaccine dose. AZD1222 recipients given second doses at about 4 weeks or at about 12 weeks were pooled, since spike-specific TCR depth and breadth were not found to differ between the two schedules. Samples from vaccinated people were obtained from the UK trials COV001 and COV002, which included a single-blind randomized controlled phase 2/3 trial of AZD1222 (ChAdOx1 nCoV-19) in healthy adults. For TCRbeta chain sequencing, PBMC samples from trial participants were taken at day 0 and at day 28 after the second dose. The CDR3 regions of human TCRbeta chains were subjected to immunosequencing. The paper's data handling went like this. Repertoire TCRs were checked for matches against a reference library of SARS-CoV-2-specific TCRs that had been generated using the MIRA antigen-specificity platform. Breadth was defined as the fraction of unique TCRs that were SARS-CoV-2-associated. Depth was defined as the fraction of total T cells that were SARS-CoV-2-associated. Each spike-specific TCR was assigned to its reactive spike region and to a CD4 or CD8 class using the MIRA data. Log10-transformed breadth and depth values were compared by one-way ANOVA with Sidak's multiple comparisons tests. The table comes from immuneACCESS by way of TCRdb, which keeps in-frame sequences with V and J called. Part of the clones is missing from these tables; in studies checked, under half for an unresolved V gene and the rest for unknown reasons. V and J calls and clone size are as listed in that table; D and trimming were resolved from the DNA. A total of about 110,000 clones appear in this sample, around 90% of them only once. In total, the top ten clones hold approximately 5.6% of the sample.

For this clone: Its antigen is still unknown. No much larger clonotype is one base removed from it; base qualities were not supplied.

The sample consisted of peripheral blood, taken 28 days after the second AZD1222 dose. This TCR was recovered from an adult who received the AZD1222 COVID-19 vaccine.

The encoded CDR3 is CASSYISTDTQYF. The DNA is as follows: TGTGCCAGCAGCTACATCAGCACAGATACGCAGTATTTT. The receptor chain draws on TRBV7-8 and TRBJ2-3, with no reliable assignment of the D segment. The germline V gene specifies SGHVS as CDR1 and FQNEAQ as CDR2. Trimming at the junction amounts to 4 bases on V and 0 bases on J, and the germline ends lie 5 bases apart. Taken from cysteine to phenylalanine, the CDR3 has 13 residues. Of all the DNA, just the CDR3 is kept, 39 bases in frame from base 1.